The clone carrying this T cell receptor beta chain has a handful of counts. Patients with other autoimmune diseases, uncontrolled infections, pregnancy or lactation were excluded. The study amplified TCR beta CDR3 regions using RNA transcripts. Second-round multiplex PCR followed a first-round RT-PCR using HTBI primers. TCRdb fed the multiplex PCR reads into MiXCR, producing one record per CDR3 protein. The sample lists around 1.1 million distinct CDR3 sequences, roughly 35% occurring once. The sample comes from a study of Graves' ophthalmopathy and Graves' hyperthyroidism. Trimming pared 6 bases from V and 5 bases from J, leaving 13 bases between. This CDR3 has 14 residues.

V and J are TRBV12-3 or TRBV12-4 and TRBJ1-4, with no clear D. The TCR sequence derives from an adult man with Graves' hyperthyroidism. Material for sequencing was peripheral blood or thyroid tissue (not recorded which). The CDR3 loop reads CASSPLGGNEKLFF. CDR3 bases: TGTGCCAGCAGCCCATTAGGAGGAAATGAAAAACTGTTTTTT.